These T cell receptor beta chains were read from a single sample in a study of Ad26.COV2.S vaccination and SARS-CoV-2 variants. The repertoire was sequenced with immunoSEQ multiplex PCR; TCRdb's copy has only in-frame clones and lacks some. The data show approximately 360,000 clones, roughly 80% seen once. Sample: peripheral blood, taken in a trial of Ad26.COV2.S vaccine versus placebo. These receptors all come from a person aged 18-65 years who received the Ad26.COV2.S COVID-19 vaccine or a placebo. Each CDR3 is given with its conserved first and last residue. Fields, in order: CDR3 protein, CDR3 DNA, J gene, V gene, clone size, D gene. D genes are given only for firm matches. Rows may omit the clone size; those that give it use once, few, many or a size class.

CASSSTGNTEAFF,TGTGCCAGCAGCTCAACAGGGAACACTGAAGCTTTCTTT,TRBJ1-1,TRBV11-3,-,-
CSFDRDINYGYTF,TGCAGCTTCGACAGAGACATTAACTATGGCTACACCTTC,TRBJ1-2,TRBV29-1,once,-
CAGACVGNYGYTF,TGTGCCGGCGCCTGTGTGGGGAACTATGGCTACACCTTC,TRBJ1-2,TRBV3-1/TRBV3-2,-,-
CASSWDSQSSYEQYF,TGTGCCAGTAGCTGGGACAGCCAAAGCTCCTACGAGCAGTACTTC,TRBJ2-7,TRBV19,few,TRBD1
CASSLTTSASYNEQFF,TGTGCCAGCAGCTTGACGACTAGCGCATCCTACAATGAGCAGTTCTTC,TRBJ2-1,TRBV5-6,-,TRBD2
CASSQELGISDTQYF,TGCGCCAGCAGCCAAGAATTGGGGATCTCAGATACGCAGTATTTT,TRBJ2-3,TRBV4-3,-,-
CASSLGQVNTEAFF,TGCGCCAGCAGCTTGGGACAAGTGAACACTGAAGCTTTCTTT,TRBJ1-1,TRBV5-1,-,-
CASSRYHEQYF,TGTGCCAGCAGTCGATACCACGAGCAGTACTTC,TRBJ2-7,TRBV6-6,-,-
CASSPYDRGKEYEQYF,TGTGCCAGCAGCCCCTACGACAGGGGTAAGGAGTACGAGCAGTACTTC,TRBJ2-7,TRBV13,-,TRBD1
CASSQEGGSYNEQFF,TGCGCCAGCAGCCAAGAAGGCGGATCCTACAATGAGCAGTTCTTC,TRBJ2-1,TRBV4-1,-,-
CAWSLRNPNEKLFF,TGTGCCTGGAGTCTCCGGAACCCTAATGAAAAACTGTTTTTT,TRBJ1-4,TRBV30,few,-
CASLPDGVSGNTIYF,TGTGCCAGCCTCCCGGACGGTGTCTCTGGAAACACCATATATTTT,TRBJ1-3,TRBV2,few,-
CASSQVVGGYYNEQFF,TGTGCCAGCAGCCAGGTTGTCGGGGGCTACTACAATGAGCAGTTCTTC,TRBJ2-1,TRBV3-1/TRBV3-2,-,-
CASRGPYYYPPNTEAFF,TGTGCCAGCAGGGGACCTTATTATTACCCTCCGAACACTGAAGCTTTCTTT,TRBJ1-1,TRBV2,-,-
CSVVGHYGYTF,TGCAGCGTTGTCGGTCACTATGGCTACACCTTC,TRBJ1-2,TRBV29-1,-,-
CASSVDGQGVYGYTF,TGTGCCAGCAGCGTAGACGGACAGGGGGTCTATGGCTACACCTTC,TRBJ1-2,TRBV9,-,TRBD1
CASSEDRRGHAFF,TGTGCCAGCAGTGAGGATCGGCGAGGCCACGCTTTCTTT,TRBJ1-1,TRBV2,-,-
CATTRGAGTSDKTVHQPQHF,TGTGCCACCACTCGGGGGGCCGGGACATCAGATAAGACGGTCCATCAGCCCCAGCATTTT,TRBJ1-5,TRBV24-1,-,-
CASSLALEAFF,TGTGCCAGCAGCTTAGCCCTTGAAGCTTTCTTT,TRBJ1-1,TRBV11-2,-,-
CASSGDRLEEAFF,TGTGCCAGCTCAGGAGACAGGCTTGAGGAAGCTTTCTTT,TRBJ1-1,TRBV18,-,-
CASSRDRGGEKLFF,TGTGCCAGCAGCCGGGACAGGGGAGGTGAAAAACTGTTTTTT,TRBJ1-4,TRBV7-2,once,TRBD1
CATRQGQGDYEQYF,TGTGCCACCCGCCAGGGACAGGGGGACTACGAGCAGTACTTC,TRBJ2-7,TRBV15,-,TRBD1
CASSFGLAKNTGELFF,TGTGCCAGCAGCTTTGGACTAGCGAAAAACACCGGGGAGCTGTTTTTT,TRBJ2-2,TRBV7-3,-,TRBD2